The 11 T cell receptor beta chains below all came from one sample that was sequenced in a study of T cells in Graves' hyperthyroidism and ophthalmopathy. What was amplified from RNA transcripts were TCR beta CDR3 regions. In the first-round RT-PCR of the TCR CDR3, the HTBI primer set was used. TCRdb reprocessed the multiplex PCR reads via MiXCR and lists one record per CDR3 protein. Of around 600,000 distinct CDR3 sequences detected, about a sixth appear once; the ten largest clones hold roughly 3.5%. Sequenced sample: blood. These receptors originate from a woman in her thirties or forties with Graves' ophthalmopathy.

This clonotype was observed many times. The V and J genes are TRBV2 and TRBJ2-3; D tentatively reads TRBD1 or TRBD2 (5 bases each). This CDR3 region has 19 residues. Germline CDR1 reads SNHLY; CDR2 reads FYNNEI. V lost 3 bases and J 2 bases, leaving 24 bases between the germline ends. CDR3 nucleotides: TGTGCCAGCAGTGAGGGGGATGTTTCTCCCGGGTGGCCCACAGATACGCAGTATTTT. This encodes CASSEGDVSPGWPTDTQYF. Drawing the rest from reference TRBV2 and TRBJ2-3, the complete variable domain is EPEVTQTPSHQVTQMGQEVILRCVPISNHLYFYWYRQILGQKVEFLVSFYNNEISEKSEIFDDQFSVERPDGSNFTLKIRSTKLEDSAMYFCASSEGDVSPGWPTDTQYFGPGTRLTVL.

The chain uses TRBV28 and TRBJ2-1; 8 positions agree with TRBD2. CDR3 length: 17 amino acids. Germline CDR1 MDHEN, CDR2 SYDVKM. The V segment lost 5 bases and the J segment 3 bases; nucleotides outside the gene matches: 12. The DNA of the CDR3 is TGTGCCAGCAGTACCCTTAAGCCTAGCGGGTACTACAATGAGCAGTTCTTC. This translates into CASSTLKPSGYYNEQFF. Complete variable domain (other parts from reference TRBV28 and TRBJ2-1): DVKVTQSSRYLVKRTGEKVFLECVQDMDHENMFWYRQDPGLGLRLIYFSYDVKMKEKGDIPEGYSVSREKKERFSLILESASTNQTSMYLCASSTLKPSGYYNEQFFGPGTRLTVL.

The gene calls are TRBV24-1 and TRBJ2-1; 10 positions match TRBD1. Germline assignment: CDR1 KGHDR and CDR2 SFDVKD. The CDR3 covers 14 residues. The J segment lost 8 bases and the V segment lost 8 bases, leaving 8 bases of the junction unmatched. The CDR3 reads CATIPGQGTHEQFF. CDR3 bases: TGTGCCACCATCCCGGGACAGGGGACCCATGAGCAGTTCTTC.

This clonotype has ten or more counts. The chain carries TRBV7-2 and TRBJ2-1; TRBD1 matches 9 bases. Losses at the gene ends were 1 base for V and 7 bases for J; bases not matched to a gene: 11. Germline V gene data show CDR1 as SGHTA and CDR2 as FQGNSA. CDR3 length: 17 amino acids. CDR3 bases: TGTGCCAGCAGCTTAGTCGGGACAGGGTCCGTTAGGAATGAGCAGTTCTTC. Translating it yields CASSLVGTGSVRNEQFF.

The table lists this clonotype with many counts. The V and J genes are TRBV7-8 and TRBJ2-5; 12 bases line up with TRBD2. The junction had 13 bases not matched to a gene; V was cut back by 4 bases and J by 1 base. CDR3 size: 19 residues. The germline V gene has CDR1 SGHVS and CDR2 FQNEAQ. CDR3 DNA sequence: TGTGCCAGCAGCTCCATCGGACTAGCGGGAAAGGGGACCCAAGAGACCCAGTACTTC. It translates to CASSSIGLAGKGTQETQYF. The full variable domain, in which reference TRBV7-8 and TRBJ2-5 provide the parts outside the CDR3, is GAGVSQSPRYKVAKRGQDVALRCDPISGHVSLFWYQQALGQGPEFLTYFQNEAQLDKSGLPSDRFFAERPEGSVSTLKIQRTQQEDSAVYLCASSSIGLAGKGTQETQYFGPGTRLLVL.

Comment on this clonotype: It is unclear where the CDR3 begins or ends on the DNA, so no DNA is shown, and the CDR3 is as TCRdb lists it. The rearrangement links TRBV6-1 to TRBJ2-3; the listed D gene, TRBD1, was not tested against the DNA. CDR1 is MNHNS, CDR2 SASEGT, per germline. The CDR3 length equals 14 residues, ends included. The chain's CDR3 is CAKRGYPCTDTQYF.

The chain combines TRBV28 with TRBJ2-2; no firm D call. V gave up 5 bases and J gave up 9 bases, with 10 bases separating them. This CDR3 comprises 12 residues. The germline CDR1 and CDR2 sequences are MDHEN and SYDVKM. The CDR3 loop reads CASSQGPWELFF. The CDR3 DNA is TGTGCCAGCAGTCAAGGACCCTGGGAGCTGTTTTTT.

The gene calls are TRBV29-1 and TRBJ2-4; TRBD2 matches 8 bases. The germline V gene encodes CDR1 SQVTM and CDR2 ANQGSEA. The CDR3 contains 12 residues. Trimming removed 6 bases from V and 6 bases from J; junction bases left unmatched: 4. Here the CDR3 DNA reads TGCAGCGTAATGAGCGGGGGAAACATTCAGTACTTC. Its translation is CSVMSGGNIQYF.

This clonotype has only a few counts. This chain links TRBV18 with TRBJ2-7, with D maybe TRBD1 (5 bases). The germline gives CDR1 KGHSH, CDR2 LQKENI. This CDR3 region has 14 residues. Trimming removed 0 bases at V and 4 bases at J, with 10 bases between. The CDR3 is CASSPPPGRYEQYF. CDR3 nucleotide sequence: TGTGCCAGCTCACCACCCCCAGGGCGGTACGAGCAGTACTTC.

Of note for this clonotype: A much larger clonotype is one base distant, so this may be a read error. This chain uses TRBV11-2 with TRBJ2-5; 8 nucleotides match TRBD1. Germline V lookup: CDR1 SGHAT, CDR2 FQNNGV. The CDR3 length is 14 residues. V was pared by 8 bases and J by 4 bases, with 9 bases of the junction left unmatched. The CDR3 nucleotides are TGTGCCAGCGGCCGTAGACAGGGGCGAGAGACCCAGTACTTC. This gives the protein CASGRRQGRETQYF.

This chain links TRBV11-2 with TRBJ2-7, with 8 positions matching TRBD2. The CDR3 contains 16 residues. Germline CDR1 and CDR2: SGHAT and FQNNGV. With 5 bases clipped from V and 3 bases from J, the junction kept 12 bases outside the gene matches. CDR3 bases: TGTGCCAGCAGCCCCGAGGTAGCGGGGCTGATCTACGAGCAGTACTTC. Its translation: CASSPEVAGLIYEQYF.